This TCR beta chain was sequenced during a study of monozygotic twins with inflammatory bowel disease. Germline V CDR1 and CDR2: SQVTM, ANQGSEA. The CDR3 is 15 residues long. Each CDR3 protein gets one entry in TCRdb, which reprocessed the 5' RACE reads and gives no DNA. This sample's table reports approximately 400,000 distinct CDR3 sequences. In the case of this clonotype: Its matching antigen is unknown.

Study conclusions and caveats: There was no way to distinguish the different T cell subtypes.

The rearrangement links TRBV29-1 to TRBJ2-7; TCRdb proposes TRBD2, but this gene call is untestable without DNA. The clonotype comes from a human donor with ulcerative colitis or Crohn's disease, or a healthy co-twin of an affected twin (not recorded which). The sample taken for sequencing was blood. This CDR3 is CSVARSLGGGEEQYF.